The clone carrying this T cell receptor (beta chain) was recorded many times. Its antigen is undetermined. The V and J ends lost 3 bases and 6 bases respectively, with 12 bases between them. The CDR3 loop spans 14 amino acids. The data were taken from a study of CD8 T cells in ankylosing spondylitis. Whole-study findings and limits: Disease-linked clones had a CD8+ phenotype and relatively low frequency in peripheral blood.

TCRdb passed the 5' RACE reads through MiXCR, listing each CDR3 protein once. This table holds 300,000 to 350,000 distinct CDR3 sequences, roughly 15% found once. The sample was blood, either unsorted or a sorted T cell fraction (not recorded which). V and J are TRBV12-3 or TRBV12-4 and TRBJ2-1; D tentatively fits TRBD1 or TRBD2 (6 bases each). This TCR derives from a male donor with ankylosing spondylitis or in good health (not recorded which). CDR3 region: CASSFIEGGNEQFF. As DNA, the CDR3 is TGTGCCAGCAGTTTTATTGAGGGGGGCAATGAGCAGTTCTTC.